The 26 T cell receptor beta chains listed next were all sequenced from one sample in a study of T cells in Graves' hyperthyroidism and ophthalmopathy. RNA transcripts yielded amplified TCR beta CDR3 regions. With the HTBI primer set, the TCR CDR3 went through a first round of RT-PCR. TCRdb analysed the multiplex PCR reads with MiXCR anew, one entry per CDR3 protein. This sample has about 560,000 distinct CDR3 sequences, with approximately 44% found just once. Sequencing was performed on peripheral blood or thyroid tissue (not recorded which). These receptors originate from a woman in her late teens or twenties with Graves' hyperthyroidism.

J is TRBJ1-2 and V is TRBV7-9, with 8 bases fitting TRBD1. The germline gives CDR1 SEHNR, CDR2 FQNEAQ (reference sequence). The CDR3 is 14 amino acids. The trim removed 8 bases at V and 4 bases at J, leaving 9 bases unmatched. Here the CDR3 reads CASRKTGVAYGYTF. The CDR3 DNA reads TGTGCCAGCCGAAAGACAGGGGTTGCCTATGGCTACACCTTC.

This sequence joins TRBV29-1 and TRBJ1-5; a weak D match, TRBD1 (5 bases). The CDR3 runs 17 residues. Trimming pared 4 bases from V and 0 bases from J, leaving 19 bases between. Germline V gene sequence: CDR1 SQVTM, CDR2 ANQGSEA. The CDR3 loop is CSVVSGDGGYSNQPQHF. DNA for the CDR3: TGCAGCGTTGTTTCCGGGGACGGCGGTTATAGCAATCAGCCCCAGCATTTT.

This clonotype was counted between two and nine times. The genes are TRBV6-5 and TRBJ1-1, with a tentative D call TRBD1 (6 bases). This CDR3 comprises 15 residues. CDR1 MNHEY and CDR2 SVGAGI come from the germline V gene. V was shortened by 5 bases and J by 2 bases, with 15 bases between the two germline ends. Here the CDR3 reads CASSEQGLYNTEAFF. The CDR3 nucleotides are TGTGCCAGCAGTGAACAGGGACTCTATAACACTGAAGCTTTCTTT.

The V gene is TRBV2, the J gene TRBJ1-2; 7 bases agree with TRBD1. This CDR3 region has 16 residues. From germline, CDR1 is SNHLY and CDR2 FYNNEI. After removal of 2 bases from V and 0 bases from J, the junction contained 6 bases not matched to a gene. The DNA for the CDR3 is TGTGCCAGCAGTGAATGGGGGACAGCAGCTAACTATGGCTACACCTTC. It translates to CASSEWGTAANYGYTF. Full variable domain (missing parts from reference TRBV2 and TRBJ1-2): EPEVTQTPSHQVTQMGQEVILRCVPISNHLYFYWYRQILGQKVEFLVSFYNNEISEKSEIFDDQFSVERPDGSNFTLKIRSTKLEDSAMYFCASSEWGTAANYGYTFGSGTRLTVV.

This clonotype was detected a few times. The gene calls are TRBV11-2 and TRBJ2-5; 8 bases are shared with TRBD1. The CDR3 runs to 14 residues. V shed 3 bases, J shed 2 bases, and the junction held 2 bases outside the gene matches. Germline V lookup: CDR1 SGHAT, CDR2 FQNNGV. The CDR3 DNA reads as TGTGCCAGCAGCTTGTACAGGGGGCAAGAGACCCAGTACTTC. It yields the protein CASSLYRGQETQYF.

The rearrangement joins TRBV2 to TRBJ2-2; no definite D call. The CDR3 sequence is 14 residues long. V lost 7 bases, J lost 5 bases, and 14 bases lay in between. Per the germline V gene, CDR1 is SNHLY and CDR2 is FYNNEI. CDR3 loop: CASKDSSATGELFF. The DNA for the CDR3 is TGTGCCAGCAAGGATTCTAGTGCGACCGGGGAGCTGTTTTTT.

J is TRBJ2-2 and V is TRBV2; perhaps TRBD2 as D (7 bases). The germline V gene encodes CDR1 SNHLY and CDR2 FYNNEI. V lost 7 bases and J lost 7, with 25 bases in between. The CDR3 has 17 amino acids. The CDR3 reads CASKAGAGERLVGELFF. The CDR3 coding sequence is TGTGCCAGCAAAGCAGGGGCGGGAGAGCGGCTGGTCGGGGAGCTGTTTTTT.

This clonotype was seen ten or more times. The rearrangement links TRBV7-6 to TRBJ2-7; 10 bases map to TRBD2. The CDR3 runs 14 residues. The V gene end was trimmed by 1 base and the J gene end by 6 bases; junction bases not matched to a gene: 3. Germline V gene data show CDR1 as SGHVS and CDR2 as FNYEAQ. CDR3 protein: CASSLEAGGPEQYF. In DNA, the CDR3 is TGTGCCAGCAGCTTAGAAGCGGGAGGGCCCGAGCAGTACTTC.

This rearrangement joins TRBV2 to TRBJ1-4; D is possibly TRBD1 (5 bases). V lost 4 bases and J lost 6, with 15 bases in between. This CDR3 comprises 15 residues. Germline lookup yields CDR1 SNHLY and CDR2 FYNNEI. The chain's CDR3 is CASSASRGMDEKLFF. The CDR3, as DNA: TGTGCCAGCAGTGCATCGCGGGGGATGGATGAAAAACTGTTTTTT.

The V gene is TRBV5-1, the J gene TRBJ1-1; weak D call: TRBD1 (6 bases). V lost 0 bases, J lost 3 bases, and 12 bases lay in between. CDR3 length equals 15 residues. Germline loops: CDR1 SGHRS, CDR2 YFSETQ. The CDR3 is CASSLAFAGDTEAFF. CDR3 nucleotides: TGCGCCAGCAGCTTGGCCTTCGCAGGGGACACTGAAGCTTTCTTT. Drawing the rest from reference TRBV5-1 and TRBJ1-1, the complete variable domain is KAGVTQTPRYLIKTRGQQVTLSCSPISGHRSVSWYQQTPGQGLQFLFEYFSETQRNKGNFPGRFSGRQFSNSRSEMNVSTLELGDSALYLCASSLAFAGDTEAFFGQGTRLTVV.

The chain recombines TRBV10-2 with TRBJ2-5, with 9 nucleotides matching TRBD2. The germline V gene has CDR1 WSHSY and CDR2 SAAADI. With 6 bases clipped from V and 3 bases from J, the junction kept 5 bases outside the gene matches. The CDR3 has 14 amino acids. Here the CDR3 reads CASRVTSGEETQYF. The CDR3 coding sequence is TGCGCCAGCAGGGTGACTAGCGGAGAAGAGACCCAGTACTTC.

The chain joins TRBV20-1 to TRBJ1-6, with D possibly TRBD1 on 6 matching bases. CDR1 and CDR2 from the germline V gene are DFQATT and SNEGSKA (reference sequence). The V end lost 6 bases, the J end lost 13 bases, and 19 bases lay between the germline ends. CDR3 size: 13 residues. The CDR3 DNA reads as TGCAGTGCCTCGGGGGGCGGGAGAAATCCCCTCCACTTT. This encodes CSASGGGRNPLHF.

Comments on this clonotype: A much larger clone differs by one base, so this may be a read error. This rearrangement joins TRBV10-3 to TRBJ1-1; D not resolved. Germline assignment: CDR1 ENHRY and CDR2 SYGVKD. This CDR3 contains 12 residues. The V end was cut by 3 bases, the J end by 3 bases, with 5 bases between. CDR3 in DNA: TGTGCCATCAGTGAACGGGACACTGAAGCTTTCTTT. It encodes CAISERDTEAFF.

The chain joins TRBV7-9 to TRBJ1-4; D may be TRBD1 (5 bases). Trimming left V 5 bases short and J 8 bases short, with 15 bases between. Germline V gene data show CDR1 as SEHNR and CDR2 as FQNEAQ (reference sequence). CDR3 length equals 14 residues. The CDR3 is CASSGGAGGEKLFF. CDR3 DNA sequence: TGTGCCAGCAGCGGAGGGGCAGGAGGCGAAAAACTGTTTTTT.

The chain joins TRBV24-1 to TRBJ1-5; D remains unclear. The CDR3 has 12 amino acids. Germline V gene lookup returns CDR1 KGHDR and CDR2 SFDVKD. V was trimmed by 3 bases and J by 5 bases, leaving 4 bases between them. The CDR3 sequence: CATSDNYQPQHF. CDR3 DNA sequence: TGTGCCACCAGTGATAATTATCAGCCCCAGCATTTT.

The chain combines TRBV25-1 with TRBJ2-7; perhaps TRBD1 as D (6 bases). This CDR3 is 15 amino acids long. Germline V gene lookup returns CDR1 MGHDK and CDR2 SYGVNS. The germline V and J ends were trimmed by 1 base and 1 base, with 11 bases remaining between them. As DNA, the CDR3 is TGTGCCAGCAGTGAATCGGGGACATTTTCCTACGAGCAGTACTTC. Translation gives CASSESGTFSYEQYF.

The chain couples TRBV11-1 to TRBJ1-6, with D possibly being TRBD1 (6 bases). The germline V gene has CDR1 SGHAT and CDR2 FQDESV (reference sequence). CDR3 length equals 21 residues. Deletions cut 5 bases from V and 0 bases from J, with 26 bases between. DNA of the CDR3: TGTGCCAGCAGCCAGGTGACGGTTTTGGGACAAACAAGCTCCTATAATTCACCCCTCCACTTT. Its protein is CASSQVTVLGQTSSYNSPLHF. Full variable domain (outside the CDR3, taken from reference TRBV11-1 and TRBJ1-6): EAEVAQSPRYKITEKSQAVAFWCDPISGHATLYWYRQILGQGPELLVQFQDESVVDDSQLPKDRFSAERLKGVDSTLKIQPAELGDSAMYLCASSQVTVLGQTSSYNSPLHFGNGTRLTVT.

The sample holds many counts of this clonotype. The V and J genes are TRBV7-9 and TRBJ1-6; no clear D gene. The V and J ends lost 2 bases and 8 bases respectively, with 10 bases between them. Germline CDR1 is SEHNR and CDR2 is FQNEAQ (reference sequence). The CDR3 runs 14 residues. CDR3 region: CASSLKAAHSPLHF. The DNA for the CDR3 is TGTGCCAGCAGCTTAAAGGCGGCCCATTCACCCCTCCACTTT.

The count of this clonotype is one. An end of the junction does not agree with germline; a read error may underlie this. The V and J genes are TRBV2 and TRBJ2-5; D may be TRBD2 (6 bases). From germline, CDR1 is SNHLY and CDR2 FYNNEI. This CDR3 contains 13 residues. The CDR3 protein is CASRGGLGETRYF. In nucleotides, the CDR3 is TGTGCCAGCAGGGGAGGACTGGGGGAGACCCGGTACTTC.

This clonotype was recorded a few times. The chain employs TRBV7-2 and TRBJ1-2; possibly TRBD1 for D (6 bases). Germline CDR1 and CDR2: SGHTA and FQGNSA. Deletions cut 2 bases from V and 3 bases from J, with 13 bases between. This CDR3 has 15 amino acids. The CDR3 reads CASSLQTDSHYGYTF. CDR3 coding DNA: TGTGCCAGCAGCTTACAGACGGACAGCCACTATGGCTACACCTTC.

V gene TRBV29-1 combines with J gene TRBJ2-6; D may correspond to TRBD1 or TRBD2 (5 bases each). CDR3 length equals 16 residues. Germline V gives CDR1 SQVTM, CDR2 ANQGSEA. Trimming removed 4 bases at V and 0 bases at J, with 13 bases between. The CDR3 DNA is TGCAGCGTTGCCGGGACGGAGAGCTCTGGGGCCAACGTCCTGACTTTC. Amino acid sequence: CSVAGTESSGANVLTF.

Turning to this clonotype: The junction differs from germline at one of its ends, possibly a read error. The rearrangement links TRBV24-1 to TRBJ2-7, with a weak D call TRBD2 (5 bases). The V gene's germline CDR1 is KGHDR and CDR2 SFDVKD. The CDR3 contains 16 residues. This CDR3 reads CATSESFGDRTYERYF. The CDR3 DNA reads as TGTGCCACCAGTGAATCCTTCGGGGATCGAACCTACGAGCGGTACTTC.

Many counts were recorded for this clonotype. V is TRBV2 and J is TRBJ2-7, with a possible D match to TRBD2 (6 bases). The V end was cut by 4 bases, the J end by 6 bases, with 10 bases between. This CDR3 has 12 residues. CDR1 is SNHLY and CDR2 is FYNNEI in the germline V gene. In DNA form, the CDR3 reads TGTGCCAGCAGTGCTCCTAGCGTCGAGCAGTACTTC. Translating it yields CASSAPSVEQYF. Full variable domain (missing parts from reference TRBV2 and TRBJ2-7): EPEVTQTPSHQVTQMGQEVILRCVPISNHLYFYWYRQILGQKVEFLVSFYNNEISEKSEIFDDQFSVERPDGSNFTLKIRSTKLEDSAMYFCASSAPSVEQYFGPGTRLTVT.

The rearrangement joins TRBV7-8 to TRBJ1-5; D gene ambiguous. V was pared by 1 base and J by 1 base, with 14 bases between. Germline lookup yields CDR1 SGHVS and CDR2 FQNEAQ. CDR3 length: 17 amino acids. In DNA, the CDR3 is TGTGCCAGCAGCTTAGGTGAAAGACGGGAGAGCAATCAGCCCCAGCATTTT. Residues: CASSLGERRESNQPQHF.

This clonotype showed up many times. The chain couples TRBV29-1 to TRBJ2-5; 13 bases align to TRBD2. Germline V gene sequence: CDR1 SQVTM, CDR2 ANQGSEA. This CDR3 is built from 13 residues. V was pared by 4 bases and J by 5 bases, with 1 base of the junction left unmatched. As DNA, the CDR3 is TGCAGCGTTGTACTAGCGGGAGGGGAGACCCAGTACTTC. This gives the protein CSVVLAGGETQYF. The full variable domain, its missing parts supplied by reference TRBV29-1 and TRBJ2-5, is SAVISQKPSRDICQRGTSLTIQCQVDSQVTMMFWYRQQPGQSLTLIATANQGSEATYESGFVIDKFPISRPNLTFSTLTVSNMSPEDSSIYLCSVVLAGGETQYFGPGTRLLVL.

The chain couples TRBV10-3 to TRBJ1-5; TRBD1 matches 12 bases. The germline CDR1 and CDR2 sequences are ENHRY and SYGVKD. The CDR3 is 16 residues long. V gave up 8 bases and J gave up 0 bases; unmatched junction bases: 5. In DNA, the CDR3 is TGTGCCATCGGGACAGGGGGCGCGAGTAGCAATCAGCCCCAGCATTTT. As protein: CAIGTGGASSNQPQHF.